The T cell receptor beta chain under discussion was sequenced for a study of shared clonotypes between healthy human individuals. Overall study context: Per donor, CD8 memory used one plate, CD8 naive used two, CD4 memory used three and CD4 naive used three. Whole-study findings and limits: Memory subsets generally showed lower estimated richness than naive subsets. Inspection by rarefaction showed sorted-subset sequencing to be incomplete despite large depth.

Trimming cost V 3 bases and J 0 bases, with 11 bases left between them. Germline-derived CDR1 and CDR2 are MGHRA and YSYEKL. This CDR3 comprises 15 residues. The assay ran at deep level. The repertoire was sequenced with immunoSEQ multiplex PCR; TCRdb's copy has only in-frame clones and lacks some. The sample consists of roughly 2,300,000 clones, about 90% of them appearing once. As concerns this clone: Its target is unknown.

The TCR originated in a young man in good health. Some clones in this sample may be carry-over from other donors' samples. The chain is built from TRBV4-1 and TRBJ2-5, with D perhaps TRBD1 (5 bases). The sequencing sample was made of naive CD4+ T cells from PBMCs. As to subset: CD45RA+ positively selected. The CDR3 loop reads CASSHRDRNQETQYF. CDR3 bases: TGCGCCAGCAGCCATCGCGACAGAAACCAAGAGACCCAGTACTTC.